One sample yielded the 27 T cell receptor beta chains listed below, sequenced in a study of T cells in narcolepsy (dated by TCRdb to the late 2010s). Receptor libraries were prepared by the immunoSEQ multiplex PCR assay. TCRdb limited this immuneACCESS table to in-frame rearrangements with V and J called. A share of clones is missing; checked studies link under half to unresolved V genes, and the rest is unexplained. The sample includes approximately 16,000 clones, with 55% to 75% observed a single time. The biggest ten clones account for roughly 13% of the sample. Sequencing input: CD45RA- memory CD8+ T cells from PBMCs. Per the publication, the cell subset or site label means: memory T cells sorted ex vivo from peripheral blood. The receptors here all came from a human donor with narcolepsy.

This rearrangement joins TRBV4-1 to TRBJ1-2; D ambiguous. Per germline, CDR1 MGHRA and CDR2 YSYEKL. V lost 1 base and J lost 2, with 11 bases in between. This CDR3 comprises 15 residues. Written as DNA, the CDR3 is TGCGCCAGCAGCCAAGTCTACGAGGCCAACTATGGCTACACCTTC. This gives the protein CASSQVYEANYGYTF.

The chain joins TRBV27 to TRBJ2-3; 10 nucleotides align to TRBD1. Germline CDR1 and CDR2: MNHEY and SMNVEV (reference sequence). V dropped 4 bases and J dropped 5; count of bases not matched to a gene: 3. The CDR3 extends over 14 amino acids. CDR3 amino acids: CASSSGTGEDTQYF. DNA of the CDR3: TGTGCCAGCAGTTCGGGGACAGGGGAAGATACGCAGTATTTT.

A remark on this clone: A read error may explain this, as a much larger clone is one base away. The V gene is TRBV5-1, the J gene TRBJ1-1; a possible D gene is TRBD1 (5 bases). The ends were cut back, 4 bases at V and 1 base at J, with 8 bases in the middle. Germline V CDR1 and CDR2: SGHRS, YFSETQ. This CDR3 spans 13 amino acids. The CDR3 bases are TGCGCCAGCAGCCTCGGGGGGAACACTGAAGCTTTCTTT. Translation: CASSLGGNTEAFF.

This clone has just a few counts. The chain uses TRBV13 and TRBJ2-5; possibly TRBD1 for D (6 bases). Trimming removed 4 bases at V and 2 bases at J, with 14 bases between. Germline values: CDR1 PRHDT, CDR2 FYEKMQ (reference sequence). This CDR3 is built from 15 residues. The CDR3 loop reads CASSSGQTKQETQYF. Here the CDR3 DNA reads TGTGCCAGCAGCTCCGGACAGACGAAACAAGAGACCCAGTACTTC.

The chain links TRBV9 to TRBJ1-3, with D maybe TRBD1 (5 bases). The CDR3 consists of 15 residues. Deletions cut 4 bases from V and 4 bases from J, with 15 bases between. Germline CDR1 and CDR2: SGDLS and YYNGEE. The CDR3 DNA sequence: TGTGCCAGCAGCCCTAGTGGAGGGGTAGGAAACACCATATATTTT. Its protein product is CASSPSGGVGNTIYF.

The genes are TRBV5-4 and TRBJ2-2, with D unresolved. Trimming cost V 3 bases and J 5 bases, with 14 bases left between them. From germline, CDR1 is SGHNT and CDR2 YYREEE (reference sequence). The CDR3 sequence is 15 residues long. The DNA of the CDR3 is TGTGCCAGCAGCTCGAGTTGGGGTGGGACCGGGGAGCTGTTTTTT. Protein: CASSSSWGGTGELFF.

The V and J genes are TRBV2 and TRBJ2-3, with 10 bases that match TRBD2. The CDR3 is 16 residues long. Germline assignment: CDR1 SNHLY and CDR2 FYNNEI. The V segment lost 1 base and the J segment 5 bases; nucleotides outside the gene matches: 6. DNA of the CDR3: TGTGCCAGCAGTGAAGATGAGCGGGGGGGCTTAGATACGCAGTATTTT. This codes for CASSEDERGGLDTQYF.

The chain recombines TRBV15 with TRBJ2-5; D may correspond to TRBD1 or TRBD2 (5 bases each). The CDR3 has 17 amino acids. Germline loops: CDR1 LNHNV, CDR2 YYDKDF (reference sequence). Between the trimmed V and J ends, which lost 5 bases and 2 bases, there was a span of 21 bases. CDR3 residues: CATSERLTGTGQETQYF. CDR3 coding DNA: TGTGCCACCAGCGAACGACTAACCGGGACGGGACAAGAGACCCAGTACTTC.

Here the CDR3 DNA reads TGTGCCAGTAGTAAATTCGGGGTTAATCAGCCCCAGCATTTT. It encodes CASSKFGVNQPQHF. The genes are TRBV19 and TRBJ1-5, with D unresolved. The V gene lost 4 bases and the J gene lost 4 bases, with 11 bases spanning the gap. The V gene's germline CDR1 is LNHDA and CDR2 SQIVND (reference sequence). CDR3 size: 14 residues.

The J gene is TRBJ1-1, the V gene TRBV6-5; D is ambiguous. Deletions cut 2 bases from V and 0 bases from J, with 7 bases between. CDR3 length: 14 amino acids. In germline, CDR1 is MNHEY, CDR2 SVGAGI. The CDR3 here is CASSYGGMNTEAFF. The CDR3 region has the DNA TGTGCCAGCAGTTACGGCGGAATGAACACTGAAGCTTTCTTT.

This chain links TRBV10-3 with TRBJ1-1; the match to TRBD1 covers 7 bases. J lost 4 bases, V lost 5 bases, and 7 bases had no gene match. Per the germline V gene, CDR1 is ENHRY and CDR2 is SYGVKD. The CDR3 contains 14 residues. CDR3 sequence (DNA): TGTGCCATCAGTCGCCCGGACAGGTCCACTGAAGCTTTCTTT. Its translation: CAISRPDRSTEAFF.

This sequence joins TRBV16 and TRBJ1-5, with unresolved D. Trimming removed 2 bases at V and 2 bases at J, with 1 base between. This CDR3 contains 12 residues. Germline CDR1 and CDR2: KGHSY and FQNENV. CDR3 residues: CASSQGNQPQHF. The CDR3 DNA is TGTGCCAGCAGCCAAGGCAATCAGCCCCAGCATTTT.

Written as DNA, the CDR3 is TGTGCCAGCAGTTACTTCCCGCAGAGGCCCCGGGTTGAGCAGTTCTTC. The encoded protein is CASSYFPQRPRVEQFF. V is TRBV6-5 and J is TRBJ2-1; no clear D gene. V lost 1 base, J lost 9 bases, and 19 bases lay in between. Germline loops: CDR1 MNHEY, CDR2 SVGAGI. CDR3 length equals 16 residues.

The chain recombines TRBV7-6 with TRBJ2-2, with 12 bases lining up with TRBD1. The CDR3 runs to 16 residues. V lost 8 bases to trimming and J lost 4 bases; unmatched junction nucleotides: 8. CDR1 is SGHVS and CDR2 is FNYEAQ in the germline V gene. CDR3: CASGDRGQLFTGELFF. CDR3 nucleotides: TGTGCCAGCGGGGACAGGGGGCAACTCTTCACCGGGGAGCTGTTTTTT.

This clone was seen a handful of times. This sequence joins TRBV6-6 and TRBJ2-7; 9 nucleotides line up with TRBD2. CDR1 is MNHNY, CDR2 SVGAGI, per germline (reference sequence). V shed 8 bases and J 0 bases; nucleotides not matched to a gene: 11. The CDR3 has 16 amino acids. The chain's CDR3 is CASGLAGWAVSYEQYF. CDR3 in DNA: TGTGCCAGCGGTCTAGCGGGATGGGCGGTCTCCTACGAGCAGTACTTC.

V usage is TRBV4-3 and J usage is TRBJ1-1, with a weak D call TRBD1 (5 bases). This CDR3 spans 16 amino acids. Trimming shortened V by 3 bases and J by 4 bases, and 18 bases separated the two germline ends. CDR1 is LGHNA, CDR2 YSLEER, per germline. Written as DNA, the CDR3 is TGCGCCAGCAGCCACCGAAGGGACGAGGGGTTCACTGAAGCTTTCTTT. Amino acids: CASSHRRDEGFTEAFF.

This clone was seen once. The V gene is TRBV5-1, the J gene TRBJ1-5; D is perhaps TRBD1 (6 bases). Germline V gives CDR1 SGHRS, CDR2 YFSETQ. The CDR3 is 20 amino acids. The V end was cut by 4 bases, the J end by 0 bases, with 26 bases between. The CDR3 DNA is TGCGCCAGCAGCAAAACCAGGGCAGGGGACTTTCTATATAGCAATCAGCCCCAGCATTTT. Translation gives CASSKTRAGDFLYSNQPQHF.

In this sample, this clone turned up a few times. The chain has TRBV5-6 and TRBJ2-2; D is unclear. The germline gives CDR1 SGHDT, CDR2 YYEEEE. The CDR3 covers 18 residues. V lost 0 bases, J lost 6 bases, and 21 bases lay in between. Here the CDR3 DNA reads TGTGCCAGCAGCTTGGGGAACCGGGCCATTCTCGATCCCGGGGAGCTGTTTTTT. This encodes CASSLGNRAILDPGELFF. The full variable domain, its missing parts supplied by reference TRBV5-6 and TRBJ2-2, is DAGVTQSPTHLIKTRGQQVTLRCSPKSGHDTVSWYQQALGQGPQFIFQYYEEEERQRGNFPDRFSGHQFPNYSSELNVNALLLGDSALYLCASSLGNRAILDPGELFFGEGSRLTVL.

Remarks on this clone: Other DNA sequences in this specimen translate into the identical CDR3. CDR3 nucleotide sequence: TGTGCCAGCAGCGGGTTTGGCGGGTCCTCCTACAATGAGCAGTTCTTC. Translating it yields CASSGFGGSSYNEQFF. The chain recombines TRBV7-9 with TRBJ2-1; a weak D match, TRBD2 (5 bases). CDR1 and CDR2 from the germline V gene are SEHNR and FQNEAQ (reference sequence). The V end was cut by 5 bases, the J end by 0 bases, with 14 bases between. The CDR3 totals 16 residues.

This chain links TRBV18 with TRBJ1-2, with D unresolved. Between the trimmed V and J ends, which lost 3 bases and 4 bases, there was a span of 18 bases. This CDR3 region has 16 residues. Germline V gene lookup returns CDR1 KGHSH and CDR2 LQKENI. The CDR3 nucleotides read TGTGCCAGCTCACCTTCCACGGCAGGAGTGCCCTATGGCTACACCTTC. Its protein is CASSPSTAGVPYGYTF.

This clone was recorded a few times. The J gene is TRBJ2-7, the V gene TRBV5-8; no firm D call. Between the trimmed V and J ends, which lost 4 bases and 1 base, there was a span of 6 bases. Germline CDR1 and CDR2: SGHTS and YDEGEE. The CDR3 extends over 12 amino acids. The CDR3 nucleotides read TGTGCCAGCAGCGTAGGATCCTACGAGCAGTACTTC. Protein product: CASSVGSYEQYF.

The rearrangement uses TRBV6-5 and TRBJ1-2; D not certain. Germline-derived CDR1 and CDR2 are MNHEY and SVGAGI. The CDR3 has 13 residues. The ends were cut back, 4 bases at V and 7 bases at J, with 13 bases in the middle. For the CDR3, the DNA is TGTGCCAGCAGTTTTATCGGGAGGTCTGGCTACACCTTC. Its protein is CASSFIGRSGYTF.

The V and J genes are TRBV5-1 and TRBJ2-3, with TRBD2 identical over 12 bases. V shed 2 bases, J shed 0 bases, and the junction held 10 bases outside the gene matches. The CDR3 covers 19 residues. Germline-derived CDR1 and CDR2 are SGHRS and YFSETQ. This CDR3 reads CASSFPLAGGTSSTDTQYF. The CDR3 bases are TGCGCCAGCAGCTTCCCTCTAGCGGGAGGGACTTCTAGCACAGATACGCAGTATTTT.

The chain carries TRBV10-3 and TRBJ1-2, with TRBD1 as a possible D gene (5 bases). CDR1 is ENHRY and CDR2 is SYGVKD in the germline V gene. The CDR3 spans 13 residues. The V end lost 11 bases, the J end lost 6 bases, and 19 bases lay between the germline ends. CDR3 residues: CALASGGRDGYTF. The CDR3 DNA reads as TGTGCCCTCGCGTCGGGGGGGAGAGATGGCTACACCTTC.

This CDR3 is CASSQDRMTGRYTF. The CDR3 nucleotides read TGCGCCAGCAGCCAAGACAGGATGACTGGTCGCTACACCTTC. The J gene is TRBJ1-2, the V gene TRBV4-3; D is uncertain. From germline, CDR1 is LGHNA and CDR2 YSLEER. CDR3 size: 14 residues. Between the trimmed V and J ends, which lost 0 bases and 9 bases, there was a span of 14 bases.

Only a few counts were recorded for this clone. V usage is TRBV21-1 and J usage is TRBJ2-7; whether TRBD1, the table's D call, matches the DNA was not checked. TRBV21-1 has pseudogene status. The CDR3 totals 14 residues. CDR3 sequence (DNA): TGTGCCAGCAGCCGACAGGGGGACGCGAACGAGCAGTACTTC. This sequence encodes CASSRQGDANEQYF.

This rearrangement joins TRBV6-6 to TRBJ2-1; tentative D call: TRBD1 (6 bases). The CDR3 totals 14 residues. V was shortened by 6 bases and J by 5 bases, with 14 bases between the two germline ends. Germline loops: CDR1 MNHNY, CDR2 SVGAGI (reference sequence). The CDR3 here is CASSSRGSDNEQFF. CDR3 nucleotides: TGTGCCAGCAGCTCTAGGGGGTCGGACAATGAGCAGTTCTTC.